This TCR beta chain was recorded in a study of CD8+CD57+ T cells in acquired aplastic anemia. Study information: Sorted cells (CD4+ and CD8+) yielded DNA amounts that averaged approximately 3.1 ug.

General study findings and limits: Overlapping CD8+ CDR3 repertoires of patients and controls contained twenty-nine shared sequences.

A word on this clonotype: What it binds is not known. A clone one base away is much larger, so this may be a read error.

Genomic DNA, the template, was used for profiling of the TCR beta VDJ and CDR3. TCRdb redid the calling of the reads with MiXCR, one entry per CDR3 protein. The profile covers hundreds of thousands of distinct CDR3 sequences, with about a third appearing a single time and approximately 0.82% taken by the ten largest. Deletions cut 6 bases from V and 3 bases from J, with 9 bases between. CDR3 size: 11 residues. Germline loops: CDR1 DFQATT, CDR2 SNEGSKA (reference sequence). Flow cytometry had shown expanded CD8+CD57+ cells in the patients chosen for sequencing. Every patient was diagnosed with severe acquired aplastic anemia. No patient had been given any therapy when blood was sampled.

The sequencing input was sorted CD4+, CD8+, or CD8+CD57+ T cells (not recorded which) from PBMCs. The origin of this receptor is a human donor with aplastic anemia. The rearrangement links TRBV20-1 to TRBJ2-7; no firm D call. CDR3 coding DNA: TGCAGTGCCGTGAACGACTACGAGCAGTACTTC. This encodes CSAVNDYEQYF.